Below are 2 T cell receptor beta chains sequenced from a single sample in a study of OX40 agonist ivuxolimab in advanced cancers. Only in-frame clones appear in the TCRdb table, and some are missing; sequencing was by immunoSEQ multiplex PCR. Of 40,000 or so clones in the sample, over 80% were seen once. Material: CD4+ or CD8+ T cells sorted from blood, obtained in a trial of the OX40 agonist ivuxolimab. The receptor set was obtained from an adult with an advanced solid tumor such as melanoma, head and neck, liver or kidney cancer.

V gene TRBV27 combines with J gene TRBJ1-1; D might be TRBD1 (6 bases). Per the germline V gene, CDR1 is MNHEY and CDR2 is SMNVEV (reference sequence). CDR3 length: 15 residues. Trimming took 3 bases from V and 1 from J, leaving 12 bases between them. The CDR3 DNA reads as TGTGCCAGCAGTTTCTTCGGGGGGCGGAACACTGAAGCTTTCTTT. Translation: CASSFFGGRNTEAFF.

The CDR3 here is CASSPPQGQNYGYTF. For the CDR3, the DNA is TGTGCCAGCAGTCCCCCCCAAGGACAGAACTATGGCTACACCTTC. The V call is TRBV2, the J call TRBJ1-2; a weak D match, TRBD1 (6 bases). Looked up from germline, CDR1 is SNHLY and CDR2 is FYNNEI. The CDR3 runs to 15 residues. V lost 5 bases, J lost 2 bases, and 15 bases lay in between.